The T cell receptor (beta chain) described here comes from a study of T-cell memory formation after mild COVID-19 (dated by TCRdb to about 2021). Some background on the complete study: TCR sequence clusters from the two donors were largely donor specific. In two donors, T-cell clones that expanded and contracted after mild COVID-19 were followed by sequencing TCRalpha and TCRbeta repertoires longitudinally. The cohort was made up of two young adult volunteers, one female and one male, who were previously healthy.

This clonotype was counted ten times or more. Its antigen target is currently unknown. Base-call qualities are not available, and no considerably larger clone is one nucleotide away. Study-wide findings and limitations: Whether the second-wave clones peaking on day 37 were SARS-CoV-2 specific was not confirmed. Some responding clones were detected in pre-infection memory, suggesting pre-existing cross-reactive memory T cells joined the SARS-CoV-2 response. Clones that contracted from day 15 to 85 showed balanced CD4/CD8 phenotypes, whereas a second wave of clones that expanded from day 15 to 37 leaned towards CD4+. The study covered only a couple of mild cases, and larger cohorts including severe cases with pre-infection samples were considered necessary. Contracting CD4+ clones turned up mainly in the CM and EM memory subsets, whereas EMRA was where CD8+ clones were enriched.

Ficoll-Paque density gradient centrifugation was used to isolate PBMCs. V and J lose 5 bases and 9 bases, and a span of 14 bases separates them. Reading from cysteine to phenylalanine, the CDR3 counts 13 amino acids. Left in the record is the CDR3 DNA by itself, 39 bases read in frame from the first base. The germline V gene encodes CDR1 SGHTA and CDR2 FQGNSA. The sequencer was an Illumina NovaSeq 6000. cDNA libraries for TCRalpha and TCRbeta were prepared by 5'RACE using constant-segment primers, with sample barcodes and unique molecular identifiers added. RNA was extracted from every sample with Trizol reagent. Amplification of the libraries took two PCR steps, and the second step added a second sample barcode plus Illumina TruSeq adapters. Libraries were sequenced on an Illumina NovaSeq with 2 x 150 bp paired-end reads. The study's own analysis went as follows. The reads were demultiplexed and collapsed into UMI-guided consensus sequences using migec v1.2.7. Using mixcr v2.1.11, UMI consensuses were aligned to TRA and TRB V and J templates and then assembled into clonotypes. A clonotype was counted as expanded or contracted only if both edgeR and NoisET called the change significant, with noise models trained on biological replicates. For edgeR calls, a false discovery rate-adjusted p below 0.01 and a log2 fold-change threshold of 1 were applied. As an exploratory analysis of dynamics, max-normalized trajectories of the 1000 most abundant clonotypes were examined with PCA combined with hierarchical clustering. Each responding clone was given a CD4 or CD8 phenotype based on the CD4+ and CD8+ repertoires, which had been sequenced separately. The public reads were reanalyzed by TCRdb: fastp trimming at Q25, MiXCR alignment, in-frame beta chains only. Rows are unified per CDR3 protein, each entry keeping the most common DNA and genes. V and J calls and clone size were set by TCRdb, not the authors. Across this sample there are about 360,000 distinct CDR3 sequences, with 13% to 15% seen only once. The ten largest clonotypes hold roughly 22% of the sample.

The chain is made from TRBV7-2 and TRBJ2-1; the D region is possibly TRBD1 or TRBD2, each matching across 5 bases. The receptor comes from a man aged 18 to 30 who had mild COVID-19 (a few samples of this study predate the infection). The sample titles of this study are shuffled in the database, so cell type and time point are left out; the donor was told from shared clones. The specimen sequenced was PBMCs or a T cell subset sorted from them (not recorded which). For the CDR3, the sequence is CASSQSRDGEQFF. In nucleotides, the sequence is TGTGCCAGCAGCCAAAGTAGGGACGGTGAGCAGTTCTTC. Joined to the reference TRBV7-2 and TRBJ2-1 proteins, this CDR3 gives the full variable domain: GAGVSQSPSNKVTEKGKDVELRCDPISGHTALYWYRQSLGQGLEFLIYFQGNSAPDKSGLPSDRFSAERTGGSVSTLTIQRTQQEDSAVYLCASSQSRDGEQFFGPGTRLTVL.